This T cell receptor (beta chain) was obtained from a study of blood T cells in healthy people across ages. Turning to this clonotype: An end of the junction differs from the germline gene, which may be a read error.

A second roughly 6 to 11 cycle PCR used barcoded and J-beta primers. MiXCR, run by TCRdb on the 5' RACE reads, gives a single entry per CDR3 protein. This sample has about 830,000 distinct CDR3 sequences, with around 62% found just once. The germline V gene encodes CDR1 SGHTA and CDR2 FQGNSA. The CDR3 runs 15 residues. The chain is built from TRBV7-2 and TRBJ2-6, with 7 bases identical to TRBD1. This receptor was obtained from a man aged 25-40 years in good health. The sample taken for sequencing was blood. CDR3 bases: TGTGCCGGCAGCACACAGGGGTCTGGGGCCAACGTCCTGACTTTT. Protein: CAGSTQGSGANVLTF.